The present entry profiles one T cell receptor beta chain with its context. Its antigen is currently unknown. The data derive from a study of T-cell reconstitution after alpha-beta-depleted transplantation in children. The germline V gene encodes CDR1 SQVTM and CDR2 ANQGSEA. Trimming left V 3 bases short and J 6 bases short, with 21 bases between. The length of the CDR3 is 15 residues. Library preparation (for TCRbeta) was performed with unique molecular identifiers. TCRdb reanalysed the PCR reads using MiXCR and keeps one entry per CDR3 protein. This sample has hundreds of thousands of distinct CDR3 sequences; approximately 12% occur once, and the top ten carry around 2.2%. Study-wide points: Some patients' high day-60 TCRbeta diversity was attributed to recipient cells surviving conditioning. It was reported that alpha-beta T cells came from several hundred expanded graft clones (about two months after transplant).

The source is a male patient aged 10 to 17 who had a stem cell transplant for acute myeloid leukemia, so the T cells may come from the graft donor. V gene TRBV29-1 combines with J gene TRBJ2-7; D is possibly TRBD1 or TRBD2 (6 bases each). The material sequenced was PBMCs, mostly from graft donor cells, taken 360 days after TCRalphabeta/CD19-depleted stem cell transplant. The CDR3: CSVDWVRGAEGEQYF. The DNA for the CDR3 is TGCAGCGTTGATTGGGTGAGGGGGGCAGAGGGCGAGCAGTACTTC.